This is a list of T cell receptor beta chains from one sample in a study of cytomegalovirus exposure and HLA in healthy donors. The protocol was immunoSEQ multiplex PCR, while the TCRdb copy is restricted to in-frame clones and leaves out a portion. The data contain over 200,000 clones, about 78% of them seen just once; the ten biggest clones take up 3.5% to 4%. Sequencing input: PBMCs. These receptors were collected from a male donor in good health and CMV-seronegative. The CDR3 runs from the conserved cysteine through the conserved F or W. The D gene is left open where the match is weak. Only some rows state a clone size, as once, few, many or a class for expanded clones.

d_call	v_call	j_call	clone_size	cdr3_aa	cdr3_nt
TRBD2	TRBV29-1	TRBJ2-7	-	CSVGTSGRRYEQYF	TGCAGCGTGGGGACTAGCGGGAGGAGGTACGAGCAGTACTTC
TRBD2	TRBV4-1	TRBJ2-7	-	CASSPRARTSGSYEQYF	TGCGCCAGCAGCCCCAGGGCCAGGACTAGCGGGAGTTACGAGCAGTACTTC
TRBD2	TRBV7-3	TRBJ2-1	-	CASSQGLAGDEQFF	TGTGCCAGCAGCCAGGGACTAGCGGGAGATGAGCAGTTCTTC
TRBD2	TRBV6-5	TRBJ2-7	-	CASSTRLAGTDEQYF	TGTGCCAGCAGTACCAGACTAGCGGGAACGGACGAGCAGTACTTC
TRBD2	TRBV11-3	TRBJ2-3	-	CASSLRLAGADTQYF	TGTGCCAGCAGCTTACGACTAGCGGGAGCAGATACGCAGTATTTT
-	TRBV6-1	TRBJ2-7	-	CASTPRGGAIYEQYF	TGTGCCAGCACTCCCCGAGGGGGGGCTATCTACGAGCAGTACTTC
TRBD2	TRBV15	TRBJ2-3	-	CATSRAGGSTDTQYF	TGTGCCACCAGCAGAGCGGGAGGTAGCACAGATACGCAGTATTTT
TRBD1	TRBV5-1	TRBJ1-5	-	CASSPTDRGQPQHF	TGCGCCAGCAGCCCAACCGACAGGGGTCAGCCCCAGCATTTT
-	TRBV18	TRBJ2-7	few	CASSPSRLDTYEQYF	TGTGCCAGCTCACCCAGCCGGCTGGACACCTACGAGCAGTACTTC
-	TRBV7-2	TRBJ2-1	-	CASSLSASSYNEQFF	TGTGCCAGCAGCTTGTCCGCGAGCTCCTACAATGAGCAGTTCTTC
-	TRBV7-2	TRBJ1-4	-	CASRPQGGGEKLFF	TGTGCCAGCAGACCACAGGGCGGGGGTGAAAAACTGTTTTTT
-	TRBV7-3	TRBJ2-7	once	CASSLSPRGEQYF	TGTGCCAGCAGCTTAAGTCCTAGAGGCGAGCAGTACTTC
-	TRBV7-3	TRBJ1-2	once	CASSLDGRVYGYTF	TGTGCCAGCAGCCTAGACGGGCGGGTCTATGGCTACACCTTC
TRBD1	TRBV5-1	TRBJ2-1	-	CASRRTGERGSYNEQFF	TGCGCCAGCAGACGGACAGGGGAGCGGGGCTCCTACAATGAGCAGTTCTTC
TRBD2	TRBV28	TRBJ2-7	-	CASLGSGRHYEQYF	TGTGCCAGCCTTGGAAGCGGGAGGCACTACGAGCAGTACTTC
-	TRBV5-1	TRBJ1-1	few	CASSLVRSGEAFF	TGCGCCAGCAGCTTGGTGCGTAGCGGTGAAGCTTTCTTT
-	TRBV29-1	TRBJ1-1	-	CSAGQEAFF	TGCAGCGCTGGACAGGAAGCTTTCTTT
-	TRBV27	TRBJ1-5	-	CASSSRPGGAPQPQHF	TGTGCCAGCAGCTCCCGCCCTGGGGGGGCGCCTCAGCCCCAGCATTTT
-	TRBV19	TRBJ1-2	-	CASSWGQTHYGYTF	TGTGCCAGTAGTTGGGGACAAACCCACTATGGCTACACCTTC
TRBD2	TRBV29-1	TRBJ2-7	-	CSVVFLSGGSYEQYF	TGCAGCGTTGTATTCCTTAGCGGGGGGTCCTACGAGCAGTACTTC
-	TRBV30	TRBJ1-5	-	CAWSFLWSKKHF	TGTGCCTGGAGTTTCCTTTGGAGTAAAAAGCATTTT
-	TRBV25-1	TRBJ1-1	-	CASSDHYLDRGTEAFF	TGTGCCAGCAGTGACCATTATCTGGATAGAGGCACTGAAGCTTTCTTT
-	TRBV2	TRBJ2-4	-	CASMRRDSKNIQYF	TGTGCCAGCATGAGGAGGGACAGCAAAAACATTCAGTACTTC
-	TRBV5-1	TRBJ2-1	-	CASSLDDYGLLTYNEQFF	TGCGCCAGCAGCTTGGACGACTACGGTCTACTGACCTACAATGAGCAGTTCTTC
-	TRBV15	TRBJ1-1	-	CATSRDRMNTEAFF	TGTGCCACCAGCCGCGACAGGATGAACACTGAAGCTTTCTTT
TRBD1	TRBV5-4	TRBJ1-1	-	CASRGTDRMNTEAFF	TGTGCCAGCAGGGGGACAGACCGTATGAACACTGAAGCTTTCTTT
TRBD2	TRBV4-1	TRBJ2-1	-	CASSQDRTSGDNEQFF	TGCGCCAGCAGCCAAGATCGGACTAGCGGAGACAATGAGCAGTTCTTC
-	TRBV6-1	TRBJ1-5	-	CASSEARRLSNQPQHF	TGTGCCAGCAGTGAAGCCCGCAGGCTTAGCAATCAGCCCCAGCATTTT
TRBD2	TRBV15	TRBJ2-5	-	CATSRAQTSGQETQYF	TGTGCCACCAGCAGAGCGCAGACTAGCGGACAAGAGACCCAGTACTTC
-	TRBV28	TRBJ1-1	-	CASSLNAGAAFF	TGTGCCAGCAGTTTAAATGCAGGGGCGGCTTTCTTT
-	TRBV28	TRBJ1-1	-	CASSFGTGRAFF	TGTGCCAGCAGTTTCGGTACAGGTCGCGCTTTCTTT
TRBD2	TRBV14	TRBJ2-1	-	CASSPLGTSGNEQFF	TGTGCCAGCAGCCCCCTTGGGACTAGCGGTAATGAGCAGTTCTTC
-	TRBV18	TRBJ2-1	once	CASSPRAFDEQFF	TGTGCCAGCTCCCCCAGAGCGTTCGATGAGCAGTTCTTC
-	TRBV4-1	TRBJ2-3	-	CASSQVGLLDPTDTQYF	TGCGCCAGCAGCCAAGTAGGACTACTAGACCCCACAGATACGCAGTATTTT
-	TRBV6-6	TRBJ2-7	-	CASLRDYEQYF	TGTGCCAGCCTACGTGACTACGAGCAGTACTTC
-	TRBV6-6	TRBJ2-7	-	CASSQPQVSSYEQYF	TGTGCCAGCAGTCAACCGCAGGTGAGCTCCTACGAGCAGTACTTC